This record covers a single TCR beta chain. Its antigen is currently unknown. This sample is part of a study of regulatory and conventional T cells in RAG deficiency. Study results and caveats: In Omenn syndrome, Treg and Tconv repertoires overlapped >90%. Compared with controls, unique Treg TCR beta sequences dropped about 100-fold in Omenn syndrome and CID/AS. Control T-cell subsets had markedly higher Shannon entropy and lower Simpson indices than RAG-deficient patients.

The V gene's germline CDR1 is SNHLY and CDR2 FYNNEI. The CDR3 is 14 residues long. Trimming took 5 bases from V and 5 from J, leaving 15 bases between them. TCRdb's copy holds only in-frame clones and misses some; the assay was immunoSEQ multiplex PCR. The data contain roughly 45,000 clones, 85% to 90% of them singletons. Conventional CD4+ T cells were sorted from blood as CD25-low CD127-high cells. The same specimen was also included in a second study, on regulatory T cells. That source reports: Primers: 52 TRBV forward and 13 TRBJ reverse.

The sequenced sample consisted of CD4+ effector T cells sorted from blood. The chain carries TRBV2 and TRBJ1-1, with D perhaps TRBD1 (6 bases). The receptor's source is a human donor in good health. The CDR3 coding sequence is TGTGCCAGCAGTATCGACAGGTCTGGGACTGAAGCTTTCTTT. Protein: CASSIDRSGTEAFF.